These T cell receptor beta chains were read from a single sample in a study of cytomegalovirus exposure and HLA in healthy donors. Generated by immunoSEQ multiplex PCR, the TCRdb table keeps only in-frame clones and is missing some. Of hundreds of thousands of clones in the sample, roughly 88% were seen once. The sequencing input was PBMCs. Every receptor here comes from a woman between 18 and 29 years old in good health and CMV-seronegative. Both conserved end residues are part of each CDR3.

V gene	J gene	CDR3 length	CDR3 protein
TRBV5-1	TRBJ1-6	16	CASSLAQGQNNSPLHF
TRBV6-4	TRBJ1-4	18	CASTRGTEPQDSNEKLFF
TRBV4-1	TRBJ1-5	13	CASSQVENQPQHF
TRBV30	TRBJ1-1	15	CAWSNRAGENTEAFF
TRBV28	TRBJ2-1	14	CASLGETALMKQFF
TRBV25-1	TRBJ2-7	17	CASSGRLGTGGFYEQYF
TRBV7-9	TRBJ1-5	15	CASSSISGGMQPQHF
TRBV29-1	TRBJ2-2	15	CSVERGRGNTGELFF
TRBV2	TRBJ1-4	17	CASSLTFATGSHEKLFF
TRBV14	TRBJ2-1	17	CASSQDRDRASYNEQFF
TRBV4-2	TRBJ2-7	14	CASSQDLLTYEQYF
TRBV6-1	TRBJ2-3	15	CASSTSGGAGDTQYF
TRBV6-5	TRBJ1-6	14	CASSQYREDSPLHF
TRBV9	TRBJ2-1	15	CASSPRGAGFSEQFF
TRBV27	TRBJ2-7	15	CASSIAGTAFYEQYF
TRBV29-1	TRBJ2-1	14	CSVLGLAGGQEQFF
TRBV27	TRBJ2-1	14	CASSGGLAVNEQFF
TRBV2	TRBJ2-1	14	CASSRTSGLNEQFF
TRBV2	TRBJ2-1	15	CASSGTSGLANEQFF
TRBV6-5	TRBJ1-6	14	CASSYVAGNSPLHF
TRBV6-5	TRBJ1-1	14	CASSRTGGAAEAFF
TRBV2	TRBJ2-6	13	CASSGGPGNVLTF
TRBV10-3	TRBJ2-7	13	CAISERGGHEQYF
TRBV19	TRBJ2-5	15	CASKKRGPQGETQYF
TRBV19	TRBJ1-5	15	CASSIEGASLRPQHF
TRBV5-8	TRBJ2-7	12	CASSFGARARYF
TRBV28	TRBJ1-2	17	CASSAQPGTGGAGGYTF
TRBV30	TRBJ1-5	13	CAWSVRGTQPQHF
TRBV27	TRBJ2-1	16	CASSPEPAGEYNEQFF
TRBV2	TRBJ1-1	14	CASSAWTVGTEAFF
TRBV18	TRBJ2-1	19	CASSDHFDTSGYMGNEQFF
TRBV14	TRBJ2-3	16	CASSRLGQGFEDTQYF
TRBV30	TRBJ2-2	15	CAWSGGTGFSGELFF
TRBV4-1	TRBJ1-1	17	CASSQLQGSVGNTEAFF
TRBV15	TRBJ2-7	15	CATSRRQGAKYEQYF
TRBV4-1	TRBJ2-5	15	CASSHFDRVQETQYF
TRBV14	TRBJ2-7	16	CASSQEPSSGRYEQYF
TRBV28	TRBJ2-1	19	CASSSRGGLAPLAYNEQFF
TRBV2	TRBJ1-2	14	CASRGQGAISGYTF
TRBV4-1	TRBJ2-7	15	CASSQGVQGRYEQYF
TRBV27	TRBJ1-6	17	CASSFSGDRAVNSPLHF
TRBV10-2	TRBJ2-5	15	CASSEPNSSWETQYF
TRBV4-1	TRBJ2-2	17	CASSLLHSPSNTGELFF
TRBV5-1	TRBJ1-2	15	CASRPRGQGAYGYTF
TRBV5-4	TRBJ2-7	13	CASSFRQGYEQYF
TRBV5-1	TRBJ2-3	14	CASSVTGPTDTQYF
TRBV27	TRBJ1-3	17	CASSPWREGLSGNTIYF
TRBV28	TRBJ2-7	12	CASSLGSYEQYF
TRBV7-6	TRBJ2-2	15	CASSLVAGGTGELFF
TRBV9	TRBJ2-7	15	CASSPLGASSYEQYF
TRBV29-1	TRBJ2-5	17	CSVEDWASLAGQETQYF
TRBV4-1	TRBJ2-7	16	CASSPFPGGSTYEQYF
TRBV7-9	TRBJ1-1	15	CASSPRTGANTEAFF
TRBV2	TRBJ2-3	15	CASSVGQGGTDTQYF
TRBV7-6	TRBJ1-2	14	CASSLGDRLYGYTF